Listed here are 20 T cell receptor beta chains from one sample, sequenced in a study of Ad26.COV2.S vaccination and SARS-CoV-2 variants. Clones were sequenced by immunoSEQ multiplex PCR, and TCRdb holds only the in-frame ones, with some missing. The sample holds 320,000 or so clones, around 90% seen once. Sample treatment: 15 to 20 received Ad26.COV2.S at low or high dose, single or two shots; about 5 received placebo; per-sample allocation not given. Specimen acquisition occurred on day 63 following the initial vaccine or placebo injection. The sample here was peripheral blood, taken in a trial of Ad26.COV2.S vaccine versus placebo. These receptors all stem from a person between 18 and 65 years old who received the Ad26.COV2.S COVID-19 vaccine or a placebo.

The chain carries TRBV7-9 and TRBJ2-2; maybe TRBD1 (5 bases). V lost 4 bases and J 3 bases, leaving 12 bases between the germline ends. Germline V CDR1 and CDR2: SEHNR, FQNEAQ (reference sequence). This CDR3 comprises 15 residues. The chain's CDR3 is CASSSATDHTGELFF. For the CDR3, the DNA is TGTGCCAGCAGCTCCGCGACAGACCACACCGGGGAGCTGTTTTTT.

The V call is TRBV2, the J call TRBJ2-7; D remains unclear. V gave up 6 bases and J gave up 7 bases, with 10 bases separating them. From germline, CDR1 is SNHLY and CDR2 FYNNEI. The CDR3 covers 11 residues. Here the CDR3 reads CASRLDEEQYV. The DNA of the CDR3 is TGTGCCAGCAGGCTGGACGAAGAGCAGTACGTC.

The chain links TRBV9 to TRBJ2-1, with TRBD1 matching 9 bases. This CDR3 has 16 residues. The V segment lost 0 bases and the J segment 2 bases; nucleotides outside the gene matches: 3. The V gene's germline CDR1 is SGDLS and CDR2 YYNGEE. In DNA form, the CDR3 reads TGTGCCAGCAGCGTAGGAGGGACAGGGCCCTACAATGAGCAGTTCTTC. It is translated as CASSVGGTGPYNEQFF.

The chain employs TRBV7-2 and TRBJ1-2; D gene ambiguous. V gave up 2 bases and J gave up 3 bases, with 10 bases separating them. Germline CDR1 is SGHTA and CDR2 is FQGNSA. The CDR3 runs to 14 residues. The CDR3 DNA is TGTGCCAGCAGCTTAAGACCAGACCACTATGGCTACACCTTC. It specifies CASSLRPDHYGYTF.

The chain links TRBV30 to TRBJ2-1, with D uncertain. CDR1 and CDR2 from the germline V gene are GTSNPN and SVGIG (reference sequence). V lost 0 bases to trimming and J lost 7 bases, with 13 bases between them. This CDR3 has 14 amino acids. CDR3: CAWSVGNGRNEQFF. CDR3 DNA sequence: TGTGCCTGGAGTGTGGGGAACGGCCGGAATGAGCAGTTCTTC. Based on the CDR3 plus reference TRBV30 and TRBJ2-1, the full variable domain is SQTIHQWPATLVQPVGSPLSLECTVEGTSNPNLYWYRQAAGRGLQLLFYSVGIGQISSEVPQNLSASRPQDRQFILSSKKLLLSDSGFYLCAWSVGNGRNEQFFGPGTRLTVL.

This chain connects TRBV10-2 to TRBJ1-1; D is possibly TRBD1 (6 bases). This CDR3 comprises 13 residues. The ends were cut back, 6 bases at V and 4 bases at J, with 12 bases in the middle. Germline V gene lookup returns CDR1 WSHSY and CDR2 SAAADI. The CDR3: CASRTGSGTEAFF. The CDR3 DNA reads as TGCGCCAGCAGAACAGGGTCTGGCACTGAAGCTTTCTTT.

The chain combines TRBV9 with TRBJ1-2, with D uncertain. V shed 0 bases and J shed 13 bases, with 13 bases lying between them. Germline lookup yields CDR1 SGDLS and CDR2 YYNGEE. This CDR3 has 12 amino acids. The CDR3 is CASSVGGAGCTF. DNA for the CDR3: TGTGCCAGCAGCGTAGGTGGAGCGGGGTGCACCTTC.

The gene calls are TRBV7-9 and TRBJ1-1; TRBD1 matches at 7 bases. Per germline, CDR1 SEHNR and CDR2 FQNEAQ (reference sequence). The CDR3 consists of 16 residues. With V trimmed by 4 bases and J by 7 bases, 15 bases remained unmatched. CDR3 loop: CASSSLSGQVAVEAFF. CDR3 nucleotide sequence: TGTGCCAGCAGCTCCCTTAGTGGACAGGTTGCAGTTGAAGCTTTCTTT.

This chain uses TRBV7-9 with TRBJ2-7; possibly TRBD1 or TRBD2 for D (6 bases each). Germline CDR1 is SEHNR and CDR2 is FQNEAQ (reference sequence). V gave up 1 base and J gave up 3 bases, with 16 bases separating them. This CDR3 contains 16 residues. The CDR3: CASSLVSGAEYYEQYF. The CDR3 DNA reads as TGTGCCAGCAGCTTAGTTTCGGGGGCGGAGTACTACGAGCAGTACTTC.

The genes are TRBV7-8 and TRBJ1-4; the match to TRBD1 covers 9 bases. V lost 5 bases to trimming and J lost 5 bases; unmatched junction nucleotides: 9. CDR1 is SGHVS and CDR2 is FQNEAQ in the germline V gene. The CDR3 spans 16 residues. The DNA of the CDR3 is TGTGCCAGCAGCGCACTAGCCGGGACAGGGAATGAAAAACTGTTTTTT. This gives the protein CASSALAGTGNEKLFF.

V gene TRBV7-8 combines with J gene TRBJ1-2; no reliable D call. The CDR3 is 11 residues long. Germline-derived CDR1 and CDR2 are SGHVS and FQNEAQ. V was clipped by 1 base and J by 13 bases, with 10 bases between them. The CDR3 loop is CASSLGHEITF. The CDR3 DNA reads as TGTGCCAGCAGCTTAGGACACGAAATCACCTTC.

The rearrangement joins TRBV24-1 to TRBJ1-5, with a possible D match to TRBD1 (5 bases). The germline V gene has CDR1 KGHDR and CDR2 SFDVKD. Trimming took off 12 bases at V and 11 bases at J, with 22 bases between the two ends. The CDR3 sequence is 13 residues long. This chain's CDR3 is CAPFGHPRWSQHF. The CDR3 DNA reads TGTGCCCCATTCGGACACCCCAGGTGGTCCCAGCATTTT.

The V gene is TRBV3-1 (or the pseudogene TRBV3-2), the J gene TRBJ1-6, with D tentatively TRBD1 (5 bases). From germline, CDR1 is LGHDT and CDR2 YNNKEL (reference sequence). Trimming pared 3 bases from V and 0 bases from J, leaving 18 bases between. The CDR3 is 19 amino acids. CDR3 nucleotide sequence: TGTGCCAGCAGCCAGAGCACAGGTTTCGGGAGCTCCTATAATTCACCCCTCCACTTT. As protein: CASSQSTGFGSSYNSPLHF.

A single count supports this clone. DNA of the CDR3: TGTGCCAGCAGCTTAGGCCTAAATCGCGAGCAGTACTTC. Residues: CASSLGLNREQYF. The J gene is TRBJ2-7, the V gene TRBV11-2; D is uncertain. This CDR3 contains 13 residues. V was pared by 1 base and J by 6 bases, with 10 bases between. CDR1 and CDR2 from the germline V gene are SGHAT and FQNNGV.

The rearrangement joins TRBV6-5 to TRBJ1-2; D may be TRBD1 (6 bases). Trimming left V 0 bases short and J 5 bases short, with 13 bases between. The CDR3 runs to 15 residues. Germline CDR1 is MNHEY and CDR2 is SVGAGI. CDR3 loop: CASSYSGGDPYGYTF. CDR3 coding DNA: TGTGCCAGCAGTTACTCAGGGGGAGACCCATATGGCTACACCTTC.

This sequence joins TRBV5-5 and TRBJ2-1, with TRBD1 identical over 11 bases. CDR3 length: 16 residues. In germline, CDR1 is SGHKS, CDR2 YYEKEE (reference sequence). The V and J ends lost 3 bases and 6 bases, in that order; junction bases with no gene match: 8. The CDR3, as DNA: TGTGCCAGCAGCTCCGGTCCCGGGACAGGGGGCAATGAGCAGTTCTTC. It yields the protein CASSSGPGTGGNEQFF.

The chain links TRBV19 to TRBJ1-1; TRBD1 might be the D (5 bases). The CDR3 has 13 residues. Germline loops: CDR1 LNHDA, CDR2 SQIVND (reference sequence). The V gene lost 3 bases and the J gene lost 6 bases, with 11 bases spanning the gap. The CDR3 region is CASSIGRGPEAFF. In DNA form, the CDR3 reads TGTGCCAGTAGTATCGGTAGGGGTCCTGAAGCTTTCTTT.

The chain combines TRBV15 with TRBJ2-3; D not certain. V was cut by 5 bases and J by 1 base, with 4 bases left in between. From germline, CDR1 is LNHNV and CDR2 YYDKDF (reference sequence). The CDR3 is 12 residues long. The CDR3 DNA reads TGTGCCACCAGCGGGGGCACAGATACGCAGTATTTT. This translates into CATSGGTDTQYF.

The V and J genes are TRBV4-2 and TRBJ2-1; 12 bases match TRBD2. V shed 3 bases and J 0 bases; nucleotides not matched to a gene: 9. Per the germline V gene, CDR1 is LGHNA and CDR2 is YNFKEQ. CDR3 length: 19 residues. DNA for the CDR3: TGTGCCAGCAGCCATTACCACGTGACTAGCGGGAGCTCCTACAATGAGCAGTTCTTC. Translating gives CASSHYHVTSGSSYNEQFF.

This chain joins TRBV7-9 and TRBJ2-5; possibly TRBD2 for D (7 bases). The CDR3 extends over 15 amino acids. The V end was cut by 4 bases, the J end by 2 bases, with 14 bases between. In germline, CDR1 is SEHNR, CDR2 FQNEAQ (reference sequence). CDR3 nucleotide sequence: TGTGCCAGCAGCTCTGGCGGGGGCCCTCAAGAGACCCAGTACTTC. It specifies CASSSGGGPQETQYF.